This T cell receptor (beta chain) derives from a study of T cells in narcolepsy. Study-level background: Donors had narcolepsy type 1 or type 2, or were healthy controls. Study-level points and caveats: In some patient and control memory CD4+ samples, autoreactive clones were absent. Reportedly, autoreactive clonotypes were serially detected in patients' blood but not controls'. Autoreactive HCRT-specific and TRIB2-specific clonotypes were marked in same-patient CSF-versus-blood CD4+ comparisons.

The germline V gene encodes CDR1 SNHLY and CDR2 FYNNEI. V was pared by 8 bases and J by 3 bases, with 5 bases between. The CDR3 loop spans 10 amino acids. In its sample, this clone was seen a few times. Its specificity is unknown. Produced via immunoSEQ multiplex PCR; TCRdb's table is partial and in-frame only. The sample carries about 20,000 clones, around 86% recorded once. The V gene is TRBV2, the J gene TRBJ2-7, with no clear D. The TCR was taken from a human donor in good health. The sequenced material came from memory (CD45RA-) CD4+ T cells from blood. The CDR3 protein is CASANYEQYF. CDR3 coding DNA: TGTGCCAGCGCCAACTACGAGCAGTACTTC.